The clone carrying this T cell receptor beta chain was counted ten times or more. Its antigen is as yet unknown. CDR1 is LGHDT, CDR2 YNNKEL, per germline (reference sequence). This CDR3 is built from 16 residues. The junction had 5 bases not matched to a gene; V was cut back by 3 bases and J by 0 bases. This specimen belongs to a study of prognosis after radiotherapy for stage I lung cancer. Study overall: After radiotherapy, 15 showed no significant progression while several developed distant metastases (median around seven months).

Genomic DNA served as the source from which two-round multiplex PCR generated TCR beta CDR3 amplicons. First-round PCR amplification was performed with primers specific to each TRBV and TRBJ gene. TCRdb reprocessed the multiplex PCR reads with MiXCR, giving one entry per CDR3 protein. The profile shows tens of thousands of distinct CDR3 sequences, approximately 25% of them singletons. Study results and caveats: Patients developing distant metastases showed lower Shannon entropy after stereotactic body radiation therapy.

All patients, having had no prior chemotherapy, radiotherapy or other malignancies, were node-negative on CT and PET/CT. This TCR was sampled from a donor over 45 with non-small cell lung cancer. This chain links TRBV3-1 with TRBJ1-2, with TRBD1 matching 9 bases. Here the sequenced sample was PBMCs, taken before or after stereotactic body radiation therapy (not recorded which). The CDR3 is CASSQEDRGTNYGYTF. CDR3 in DNA: TGTGCCAGCAGCCAGGAGGACAGGGGTACTAACTATGGCTACACCTTC.